This is a list of T cell receptor beta chains from one sample in a study of vaccination and CD4 T cells after COVID-19. Each CDR3 protein is one row after TCRdb ran MiXCR on the PCR reads. This sample has approximately 8,800 distinct CDR3 sequences, with about 55% found just once. These receptors' antigens are unknown. The specimen was CD4+ T cells from blood, cultured in vitro. These receptors were obtained from a human donor who had recovered from COVID-19. CDR3s include the opening cysteine and the closing phenylalanine or tryptophan. Fields, in order: V gene, D gene, J gene, clone size, CDR3 protein, CDR3 DNA. A D gene is named only where the DNA matches it firmly. Where a row states a size, it is once, few, many or the class of an expanded clone; other rows omit it.

>TRBV20-1|TRBD1|TRBJ1-4|.
CSASPGTANEKLFF
TGCAGTGCTAGCCCCGGGACAGCTAATGAAAAACTGTTTTTT
>TRBV7-9|.|TRBJ2-7|.
CASSRGSYEQYF
TGTGCCAGCAGTAGAGGGTCCTACGAGCAGTACTTC
>TRBV19|.|TRBJ2-1|.
CASSIPRGTSSYNEQFF
TGTGCCAGTAGTATCCCTCGAGGAACGAGCTCCTACAATGAGCAGTTCTTC
>TRBV7-3|TRBD1|TRBJ2-3|.
CASSTTGTGGADTQYF
TGTGCCAGCAGCACCACCGGGACAGGGGGCGCAGATACGCAGTATTTT
>TRBV19|TRBD1|TRBJ1-4|.
CASSMTGGPNEKLFF
TGTGCCAGTAGTATGACAGGGGGCCCTAATGAAAAACTGTTTTTT
>TRBV7-9|.|TRBJ2-3|.
CASSVGYADTQYF
TGTGCCAGCAGCGTCGGGTACGCAGATACGCAGTATTTT
>TRBV2|TRBD2|TRBJ2-5|.
CARAGLAGGPQETQYF
TGTGCCAGGGCCGGACTAGCGGGGGGCCCTCAAGAGACCCAGTACTTC
>TRBV30|TRBD2|TRBJ2-3|.
CAWSWGSGGTDTQYF
TGTGCCTGGAGTTGGGGTAGCGGGGGCACAGATACGCAGTATTTT
>TRBV2|.|TRBJ1-5|.
CASLKEVSNQPQHF
TGTGCCAGCCTTAAGGAGGTGAGCAATCAGCCCCAGCATTTT
>TRBV6-1|TRBD2|TRBJ2-5|.
CAIRTSGGQETQYF
TGTGCCATTAGGACTAGCGGAGGGCAAGAGACCCAGTACTTC
>TRBV10-3|.|TRBJ1-3|.
CAISPEVRNTIYF
TGTGCCATCAGCCCAGAGGTTCGCAACACCATATATTTT
>TRBV15|.|TRBJ2-7|.
CATSRGGQKSSYEQYF
TGTGCCACCAGCAGAGGCGGACAGAAGAGCTCCTACGAGCAGTACTTC
>TRBV12-3/TRBV12-4|.|TRBJ1-5|.
CASSSGGSAAGQPQHF
TGTGCCAGCAGTTCTGGCGGGTCAGCGGCAGGTCAGCCCCAGCATTTT
>TRBV5-1|TRBD1|TRBJ1-2|.
CASSTSGQGGYGYTF
TGCGCCAGCAGCACGTCGGGACAGGGAGGCTATGGCTACACCTTC
>TRBV7-9|.|TRBJ1-2|few
CASSLAWGEGYGYTF
TGTGCCAGCAGCTTAGCGTGGGGAGAGGGGTATGGCTACACCTTC
>TRBV7-9|TRBD2|TRBJ2-3|.
CASSRRLAGFTDTQYF
TGTGCCAGCAGCCGACGACTAGCGGGTTTCACAGATACGCAGTATTTT
>TRBV30|TRBD1|TRBJ2-5|.
CAWSTGGIQETQYF
TGTGCCTGGAGTACAGGGGGTATACAAGAGACCCAGTACTTC
>TRBV14|.|TRBJ2-5|.
CASNRGGETQYF
TGTGCCAGTAATAGGGGGGGAGAGACCCAGTACTTC
>TRBV10-1|.|TRBJ1-1|few
CASSVEPTNTEAFF
TGCGCCAGCAGTGTAGAACCGACAAACACTGAAGCTTTCTTT
>TRBV7-6|TRBD2|TRBJ2-7|few
CASSRTSGYEQYF
TGTGCCAGCAGCCGGACTAGCGGTTACGAGCAGTACTTC
>TRBV20-1|.|TRBJ1-2|.
CSAGGNYGYTF
TGCAGTGCCGGAGGGAACTATGGCTACACCTTC
>TRBV2|.|TRBJ1-5|.
CASTHRRDSNQPQHF
TGTGCCAGCACTCATAGACGGGATAGCAATCAGCCCCAGCATTTT
>TRBV20-1|.|TRBJ2-7|.
CSAGLASDEQYF
TGCAGTGCCGGATTAGCCTCCGACGAGCAGTACTTC
>TRBV5-1|.|TRBJ1-5|.
CASRPLPTSNQPQHF
TGCGCCAGCAGGCCTCTGCCTACGAGCAATCAGCCCCAGCATTTT
>TRBV20-1|.|TRBJ2-5|.
CSGGYQETQYF
TGCAGTGGTGGGTACCAAGAGACCCAGTACTTC
>TRBV27|.|TRBJ1-4|few
CASSLYRLGGDEKLFF
TGTGCCAGCAGTTTATATCGTTTGGGTGGGGATGAAAAACTGTTTTTT
>TRBV7-2|.|TRBJ1-2|few
CASSLVGYGYTF
TGTGCCAGCAGCTTAGTCGGCTATGGCTACACCTTC
>TRBV2|TRBD1|TRBJ1-2|.
CASRTGQAGGYTF
TGTGCCAGCAGGACCGGACAGGCGGGGGGCTACACCTTC
>TRBV5-1|.|TRBJ1-2|.
CASSFSRDGYTF
TGCGCCAGCAGCTTCTCCAGGGACGGCTACACCTTC
>TRBV20-1|.|TRBJ2-7|.
CSAQGRGYEQYF
TGCAGTGCCCAGGGTAGGGGCTACGAGCAGTACTTC
>TRBV20-1|.|TRBJ2-7|.
CSASPDKSYEQYF
TGCAGTGCCTCGCCGGACAAATCCTACGAGCAGTACTTC
>TRBV11-1|.|TRBJ1-1|few
CASSLVGSTEAFF
TGTGCCAGCAGCTTAGTCGGGTCCACTGAAGCTTTCTTT
>TRBV7-6|TRBD1|TRBJ1-3|.
CASSRDRGAGNTIYF
TGTGCCAGCAGCCGTGACAGGGGAGCTGGAAACACCATATATTTT
>TRBV7-8|TRBD1|TRBJ1-1|.
CASSSSAGTVNTEAFF
TGTGCCAGCAGCTCATCAGCCGGGACAGTGAACACTGAAGCTTTCTTT
>TRBV19|.|TRBJ2-7|few
CASSIGGSGYEQYF
TGTGCCAGTAGTATAGGGGGGTCTGGGTACGAGCAGTACTTC
>TRBV6-1|TRBD1|TRBJ1-5|once
CASSEATGLNQPQHF
TGTGCCAGCAGTGAAGCGACAGGGCTAAATCAGCCCCAGCATTTT